The clone carrying this T cell receptor (beta chain) was observed a handful of times. Its matching antigen is unknown. This sample is part of a study of blood T cells in healthy people across ages. A second about 7 to 11 cycle PCR used barcoded and J-beta primers. TCRdb re-analysed the 5' RACE reads in MiXCR, keeping a single row per CDR3 protein. The sample records 1.4 million or so distinct CDR3 sequences, roughly two fifths being singletons. The donors, healthy Caucasians from Russia, were aged roughly 6 to 90. Drawing of peripheral blood yielded about 10 milliliters from each donor. The CDR3 length is 15 residues. Germline CDR1 is MNHEY and CDR2 is SVGEGT. Trimming removed 5 bases from V and 10 bases from J; junction bases left unmatched: 10. Study outcomes and limitations: Unsorted PBMCs blocked a conclusive comparison of naive and antigen-experienced cells. The fall in TCR beta diversity per million T cells was roughly linear with age.

The material sequenced was blood. The sequence was collected from a woman under 30 in good health. This chain joins TRBV6-2 or TRBV6-3 and TRBJ2-1, with 11 bases identical to TRBD2. The CDR3 sequence is CASSRRGSGGEEQFF. For the CDR3, the DNA is TGTGCCAGCAGTCGCCGGGGTAGCGGGGGGGAAGAGCAGTTCTTC.